The 19 T cell receptor beta chains below come from one sample, sequenced in a study of cytomegalovirus exposure and HLA in healthy donors. PCR primers comprised 60 Vbeta and 13 Jbeta primers. Some clones are missing from TCRdb's copy, which holds only in-frame ones; the method was immunoSEQ multiplex PCR. The table shows approximately 190,000 clones, with 82% occurring only once. Sequencing was carried out using PBMCs. The source is a woman aged 45-59 years in good health and CMV-seropositive.

The CDR3 is CATQGGPTDTQYF. CDR3 bases: TGTGCCACACAAGGGGGCCCTACAGATACGCAGTATTTT. This chain links TRBV5-4 with TRBJ2-3, with 7 nucleotides matching TRBD1. This CDR3 comprises 13 residues. The germline V gene encodes CDR1 SGHNT and CDR2 YYREEE (reference sequence). Unmatched junction bases numbered 7, after V lost 9 bases and J lost 3 bases.

The chain couples TRBV27 to TRBJ1-1, with D tentatively TRBD1 (5 bases). The CDR3 spans 15 residues. V lost 4 bases to trimming and J lost 3 bases, with 15 bases between them. The germline V gene encodes CDR1 MNHEY and CDR2 SMNVEV (reference sequence). The DNA of the CDR3 is TGTGCCAGCAGTTCCCTACATGGAGGGGACACTGAAGCTTTCTTT. This gives the protein CASSSLHGGDTEAFF.

V and J are TRBV7-9 and TRBJ2-7, with 7 bases identical to TRBD1. CDR1 is SEHNR and CDR2 is FQNEAQ in the germline V gene (reference sequence). The J segment lost 3 bases and the V segment lost 5 bases, leaving 7 bases of the junction unmatched. This CDR3 comprises 14 residues. DNA for the CDR3: TGTGCCAGCAGCCCTGGGGACAGAAACTACGAGCAGTACTTC. This translates into CASSPGDRNYEQYF. The full variable domain, in which reference TRBV7-9 and TRBJ2-7 provide the parts outside the CDR3, is DTGVSQNPRHKITKRGQNVTFRCDPISEHNRLYWYRQTLGQGPEFLTYFQNEAQLEKSRLLSDRFSAERPKGSFSTLEIQRTEQGDSAMYLCASSPGDRNYEQYFGPGTRLTVT.

The chain recombines TRBV29-1 with TRBJ2-1, with 7 positions matching TRBD1. The germline V gene has CDR1 SQVTM and CDR2 ANQGSEA. The CDR3 has 15 residues. V shed 2 bases, J shed 3 bases, and the junction held 7 bases outside the gene matches. In nucleotides, the CDR3 is TGCAGCGTTGAATGGGGGCCAGGGGGCTACAATGAGCAGTTCTTC. Translated, it gives CSVEWGPGGYNEQFF.

The chain employs TRBV7-9 and TRBJ1-4; 11 positions agree with TRBD1. Per the germline V gene, CDR1 is SEHNR and CDR2 is FQNEAQ (reference sequence). The CDR3 runs to 16 residues. Unmatched junction bases numbered 7, after V lost 3 bases and J lost 7 bases. This CDR3 reads CASSFGTGGLSEKLFF. CDR3 DNA: TGTGCCAGCAGCTTCGGGACAGGGGGGTTGAGTGAAAAACTGTTTTTT.

The chain joins TRBV18 to TRBJ1-1; D uncertain. Trimming pared 0 bases from V and 6 bases from J, leaving 8 bases between. Germline CDR1 KGHSH, CDR2 LQKENI. This CDR3 contains 13 residues. Here the CDR3 reads CASSPPSVPEAFF. In DNA form, the CDR3 reads TGTGCCAGCTCACCACCGTCAGTGCCTGAAGCTTTCTTT.

The chain couples TRBV11-2 to TRBJ1-4; 7 bases align to TRBD1. Trimming at V came to 1 base and at J to 5 bases, leaving 4 bases not matched to a gene. Germline assignment: CDR1 SGHAT and CDR2 FQNNGV. The CDR3 has 15 residues. The CDR3 here is CASSLGPGQNEKLFF. The CDR3 DNA follows: TGTGCCAGCAGCTTAGGTCCGGGACAGAATGAAAAACTGTTTTTT.

The J gene is TRBJ1-5, the V gene TRBV2; 7 bases agree with TRBD1. From germline, CDR1 is SNHLY and CDR2 FYNNEI. CDR3 length equals 16 residues. Losses at the gene ends were 6 bases for V and 3 bases for J; bases not matched to a gene: 11. CDR3 amino acids: CASSDIRDSLNQPQHF. The DNA of the CDR3 is TGTGCCAGCAGCGATATCCGGGACAGCCTCAATCAGCCCCAGCATTTT. Combining the CDR3 with reference TRBV2 and TRBJ1-5 gives the whole variable domain EPEVTQTPSHQVTQMGQEVILRCVPISNHLYFYWYRQILGQKVEFLVSFYNNEISEKSEIFDDQFSVERPDGSNFTLKIRSTKLEDSAMYFCASSDIRDSLNQPQHFGDGTRLSIL.

The chain has TRBV10-3 and TRBJ1-2; D call uncertain. Germline V gene data show CDR1 as ENHRY and CDR2 as SYGVKD. V was shortened by 0 bases and J by 8 bases, with 13 bases between the two germline ends. This CDR3 is built from 14 residues. The CDR3 DNA reads TGTGCCATCAGTGAGTCTGATAACCGGGGAGGCTACACCTTC. Encoded protein: CAISESDNRGGYTF.

V and J are TRBV21-1 and TRBJ2-7; the table names TRBD2, a call not compared with the DNA. TRBV21-1 is deemed a pseudogene. The CDR3 totals 17 residues. CDR3 region: CASSRPRPGLLSYEQYF. The CDR3 nucleotides read TGTGCCAGCAGCAGACCCCGACCGGGACTCCTCTCCTACGAGCAGTACTTC.

The chain links TRBV7-2 to TRBJ2-3; a weak D match, TRBD2 (6 bases). CDR3 length: 15 amino acids. V was clipped by 2 bases and J by 1 base, with 10 bases between them. CDR1 and CDR2 from the germline V gene are SGHTA and FQGNSA. In nucleotides, the CDR3 is TGTGCCAGCAGCTTATCGCCGGGGGGCACAGATACGCAGTATTTT. This sequence encodes CASSLSPGGTDTQYF.

The rearrangement links TRBV2 to TRBJ2-2; possible D gene TRBD1, 6 bases. The V gene's germline CDR1 is SNHLY and CDR2 FYNNEI. The CDR3 runs 15 residues. V was cut by 4 bases and J by 8 bases, with 17 bases left in between. DNA of the CDR3: TGTGCCAGCAGTGGAGGACAGTCACGGACGGGGGAGCTGTTTTTT. Its translation is CASSGGQSRTGELFF.

This chain links TRBV7-2 with TRBJ2-1; 11 bases are a match to TRBD1. Germline-derived CDR1 and CDR2 are SGHTA and FQGNSA. Losses at the gene ends were 0 bases for V and 9 bases for J; bases not matched to a gene: 13. The CDR3 length is 18 residues. CDR3 amino acids: CASSLALGQGGSLGEQFF. In nucleotides, the CDR3 is TGTGCCAGCAGCTTAGCCTTGGGACAGGGGGGATCATTGGGTGAGCAGTTCTTC.

In this sample, this clone turned up a few times. Compared with germline, one end of the junction differs, possibly owing to a read error. The V call is TRBV4-1, the J call TRBJ2-3; D gene ambiguous. CDR1 is MGHRA and CDR2 is YSYEKL in the germline V gene. The CDR3 has 13 amino acids. In DNA, the CDR3 is TGCGCCAGCAGTCAAGACATCACAGATACGCAGTATTTT. This codes for CASSQDITDTQYF.

The chain recombines TRBV27 with TRBJ2-3; 7 bases are shared with TRBD2. CDR1 MNHEY and CDR2 SMNVEV come from the germline V gene (reference sequence). The CDR3 loop spans 16 amino acids. After removal of 8 bases from V and 0 bases from J, the junction contained 11 bases not matched to a gene. The CDR3 nucleotides are TGTGCCAGCGCCGCGTCCCTAGCGGCTAGCACAGATACGCAGTATTTT. This translates into CASAASLAASTDTQYF.

This clone was picked up a small number of times. This chain connects TRBV2 to TRBJ2-3, with 9 bases lining up with TRBD1. The CDR3 runs 11 residues. CDR1 and CDR2 (germline): SNHLY, FYNNEI. Losses at the gene ends were 5 bases for V and 14 bases for J; bases not matched to a gene: 5. The CDR3, as DNA: TGTGCCAGCAGTCTACAGGGGGCTGGGTATTTT. It is translated as CASSLQGAGYF.

The gene calls are TRBV19 and TRBJ1-3; 9 bases fit TRBD1. Germline V gene sequence: CDR1 LNHDA, CDR2 SQIVND (reference sequence). The CDR3 sequence is 15 residues long. The trim removed 1 base at V and 4 bases at J, leaving 2 bases unmatched. The CDR3 loop is CASSIGTGAGNTIYF. The CDR3 bases are TGTGCCAGTAGTATAGGGACAGGGGCCGGAAACACCATATATTTT.

The CDR3 reads CASSPGQGGTYNEQFF. CDR3 nucleotides: TGTGCCAGCAGTCCTGGACAGGGAGGCACCTACAATGAGCAGTTCTTC. V usage is TRBV2 and J usage is TRBJ2-1, with TRBD1 matching over 8 bases. Per germline, CDR1 SNHLY and CDR2 FYNNEI. The J segment lost 2 bases and the V segment lost 5 bases, leaving 8 bases of the junction unmatched. The CDR3 totals 16 residues.

The chain combines TRBV2 with TRBJ2-1, with 7 bases identical to TRBD2. With 6 bases clipped from V and 0 bases from J, the junction kept 11 bases outside the gene matches. The CDR3 is 17 residues long. Germline CDR1 is SNHLY and CDR2 is FYNNEI. CDR3 DNA sequence: TGTGCCAGCAGGGCGTCTAGCGGAGCACCCTCCTACAATGAGCAGTTCTTC. Its translation is CASRASSGAPSYNEQFF.